The source of this TCR beta chain is a study of blood T cell repertoires in COVID-19. Across the whole study: Sites in the United States, Italy and Spain provided acute and convalescent COVID-19 samples. PBMCs, B-cell-depleted T cells, or T cells were the source of the cDNA or gDNA that made up the material.

This CDR3 is built from 16 residues. Germline CDR1 LNHNV, CDR2 YYDKDF (reference sequence). V dropped 2 bases and J dropped 4 bases, with 15 bases sitting between them. Per the study methods: Cell counts per sample came from amplifying reference gene primers. Sequencing was performed with immunoSEQ multiplex PCR; in TCRdb, only in-frame clones are kept and a portion is missing. Clonal size and the V and J genes are those of that table, whereas D and trimming came from the DNA. The repertoire holds approximately 270,000 clones, around 89% seen once, with about 0.8% in the top ten. This TCR was sampled from a man aged 30-40 years with acute or convalescent COVID-19. This sequence joins TRBV15 and TRBJ1-5; TRBD1 might be the D (6 bases). Sequenced sample: peripheral blood. CDR3 DNA: TGTGCCACCAGCAGACAGGGGCGACCCGTAAATCAGCCCCAGCATTTT. This translates into CATSRQGRPVNQPQHF. Supplemented by reference TRBV15 and TRBJ1-5, the full variable domain reads DAMVIQNPRYQVTQFGKPVTLSCSQTLNHNVMYWYQQKSSQAPKLLFHYYDKDFNNEADTPDNFQSRRPNTSFCFLDIRSPGLGDTAMYLCATSRQGRPVNQPQHFGDGTRLSIL.